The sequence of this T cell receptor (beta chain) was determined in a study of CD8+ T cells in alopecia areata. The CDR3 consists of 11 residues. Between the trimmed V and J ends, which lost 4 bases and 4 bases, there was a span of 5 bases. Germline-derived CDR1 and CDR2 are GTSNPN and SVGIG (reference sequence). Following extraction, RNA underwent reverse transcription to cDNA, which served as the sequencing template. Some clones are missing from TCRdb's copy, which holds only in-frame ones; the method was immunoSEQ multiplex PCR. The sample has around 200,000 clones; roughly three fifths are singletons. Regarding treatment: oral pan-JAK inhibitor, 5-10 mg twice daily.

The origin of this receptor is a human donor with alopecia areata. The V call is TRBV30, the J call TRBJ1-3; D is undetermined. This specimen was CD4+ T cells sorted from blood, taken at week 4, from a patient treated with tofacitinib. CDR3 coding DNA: TGTGCCTGGATCCGGGGAAACACCATATATTTT. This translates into CAWIRGNTIYF.